This TCR beta chain emerged from a study of T cells expressing NK-cell markers. TCRdb derives one entry per CDR3 protein from the 5' RACE reads, leaving out DNA. This sample's table has roughly 390,000 distinct CDR3 sequences. Per the germline V gene, CDR1 is KGHSH and CDR2 is LQKENI. The CDR3 loop spans 11 amino acids. This chain links TRBV18 with TRBJ2-1; no DNA is available, so the TRBD2 call from TCRdb remains unchecked. The TCR comes from a woman aged 45-65 years in good health. Input material: blood T cells: a sorted CD56 or NKG2C T cell subset, CD4+ or CD8+ T cells, or bulk PBMC T cells (not recorded which). The CDR3: CASSLSWPQFF.